The text below deals with one TCR beta chain. CDR1 and CDR2 from the germline V gene are SGDLS and YYNGEE. The length of the CDR3 is 13 residues. Trimming took 6 bases from V and 6 from J; bases not matched to a gene: 7. This entry belongs to a study of blood T cell repertoires in COVID-19. Study in general: Researchers got acute and convalescent COVID-19 samples from the United States, Italy and Spain. PBMCs, B-cell-depleted T cells, or T cells provided the cDNA or gDNA that made up the material.

Here immunoSEQ multiplex PCR was the method, and the copy in TCRdb shows in-frame clones only, minus some. The profile shows 110,000 or so clones, 85% of them singletons. Sample: peripheral blood. The chain is built from TRBV9 and TRBJ1-2; 8 bases line up with TRBD1. This sequence was found in a human donor in a cohort sampled during active COVID-19. DNA of the CDR3: TGTGCCAGCACATGGACAGGGAGGGATGGCTACACCTTC. Translated: CASTWTGRDGYTF.